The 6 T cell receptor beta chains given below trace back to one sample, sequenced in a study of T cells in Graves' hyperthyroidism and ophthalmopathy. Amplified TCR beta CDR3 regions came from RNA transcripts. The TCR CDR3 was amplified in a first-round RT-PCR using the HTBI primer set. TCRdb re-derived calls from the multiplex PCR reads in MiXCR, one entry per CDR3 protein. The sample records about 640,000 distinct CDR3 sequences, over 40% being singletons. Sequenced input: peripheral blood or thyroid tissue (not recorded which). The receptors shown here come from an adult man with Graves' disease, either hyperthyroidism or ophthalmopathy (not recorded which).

In nucleotides, the CDR3 is TGTGCCAGTAGTACTCTTCTCCCACAGGGGACGTTATGGCCCCAGCATTTT. Amino acid sequence: CASSTLLPQGTLWPQHF. This chain connects TRBV19 to TRBJ1-5; 7 nucleotides align to TRBD1. Germline trimming cut 4 bases from V and 9 bases from J; bases unmatched to any gene: 18. Looked up from germline, CDR1 is LNHDA and CDR2 is SQIVND (reference sequence). The CDR3 is made up of 17 amino acids.

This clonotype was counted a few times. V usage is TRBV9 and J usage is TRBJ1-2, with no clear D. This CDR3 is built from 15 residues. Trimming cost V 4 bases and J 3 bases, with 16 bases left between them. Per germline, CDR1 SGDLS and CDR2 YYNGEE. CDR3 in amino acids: CASSLGRGVDYGYTF. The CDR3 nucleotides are TGTGCCAGCAGCTTAGGCCGGGGAGTCGACTATGGCTACACCTTC.

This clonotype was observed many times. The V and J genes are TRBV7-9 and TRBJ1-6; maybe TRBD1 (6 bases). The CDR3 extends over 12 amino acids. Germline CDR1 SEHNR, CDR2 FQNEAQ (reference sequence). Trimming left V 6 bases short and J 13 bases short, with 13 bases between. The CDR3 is CASSKGEDPLHF. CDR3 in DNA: TGTGCCAGCAGTAAGGGGGAAGATCCCCTCCACTTT.

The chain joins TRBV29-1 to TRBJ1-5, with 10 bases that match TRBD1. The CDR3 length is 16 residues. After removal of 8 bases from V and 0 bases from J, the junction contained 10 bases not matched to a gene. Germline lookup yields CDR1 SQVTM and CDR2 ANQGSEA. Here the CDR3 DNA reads TGCAGCACGACCGGGGGACAGGGGTATAGCAATCAGCCCCAGCATTTT. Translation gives CSTTGGQGYSNQPQHF.

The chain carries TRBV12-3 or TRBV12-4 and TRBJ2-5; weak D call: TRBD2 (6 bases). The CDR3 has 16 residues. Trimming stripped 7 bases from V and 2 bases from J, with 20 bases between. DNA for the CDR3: TGTGCCAGCACCTCTTCAGCCGGGACTGCACAAGAGACCCAGTACTTC. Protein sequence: CASTSSAGTAQETQYF.

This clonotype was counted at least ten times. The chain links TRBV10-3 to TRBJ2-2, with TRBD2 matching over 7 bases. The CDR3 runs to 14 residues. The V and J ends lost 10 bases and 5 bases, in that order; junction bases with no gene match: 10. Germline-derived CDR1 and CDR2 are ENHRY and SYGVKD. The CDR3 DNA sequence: TGTGCCACCGTACCTAGCGGAACTACCGGGGAGCTGTTTTTT. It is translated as CATVPSGTTGELFF.